A selection of T cell receptor beta chains follows, all from one sample in a study of T cells in Graves' hyperthyroidism and ophthalmopathy. TCRdb ran MiXCR on the multiplex PCR reads and lists one entry per CDR3 protein. There are a few hundred thousand distinct CDR3 sequences in the sample; under 15% occur only once, and approximately 30% lies in the top ten. Sequenced material: blood. Receptor source: a woman aged 25 to 39 with Graves' hyperthyroidism. CDR3s include the opening cysteine and the closing phenylalanine or tryptophan. D genes are given only for firm matches. Not all rows give a size; the values are once, few, many and, for expanded clones, a class.

TGTGCCAGCAGCACAAATGATGGTAGCGGGAGCTCCTACAATGAGCAGTTCTTC CASSTNDGSGSSYNEQFF TRBJ2-1 TRBD2 TRBV7-9 few
TGTGCCAGCACCAGCCCTAGAGCAAACACCGGGGAGCTGTTTTTT CASTSPRANTGELFF TRBJ2-2 - TRBV28 many
TGTGCCAGCAGCTTATTCACGGGAGCGAGCACAGATACGCAGTATTTT CASSLFTGASTDTQYF TRBJ2-3 - TRBV7-3 -
TGTGCCAGCAGCTTAAGCCGGGGGGACTATGGCTACACCTTC CASSLSRGDYGYTF TRBJ1-2 - TRBV11-2 many
TGTGCCAGCAGTTTTTCATCCAGCGGGATATACGAGCAGTACTTC CASSFSSSGIYEQYF TRBJ2-7 TRBD2 TRBV27 few
TGTGCCAGCTCACCCGGCCGGGGGACGCGGAGTAGCTATGGCTACACCTTC CASSPGRGTRSSYGYTF TRBJ1-2 - TRBV18 few
TGTGCCAGCAGTGCAAAAAGGGGAGAAGGCTACACCTTC CASSAKRGEGYTF TRBJ1-2 - TRBV6-2/TRBV6-3 -
TGCAGTGCCCCTCGAGGGACTAGCGGGGGGAATGAGCAGTTCTTC CSAPRGTSGGNEQFF TRBJ2-1 TRBD2 TRBV20-1 many
TGTGCCAGCTCACCGTCTGTGAATCATGAAAAACTGTTTTTT CASSPSVNHEKLFF TRBJ1-4 - TRBV18 many
TGTGCCAGCAGTTCAGTGGGGGTAGGCGAGCAGTACTTC CASSSVGVGEQYF TRBJ2-7 - TRBV7-9 -
TGCAGTGCCGGAGCAGTGCTCGCCCTCCACTTT CSAGAVLALHF TRBJ1-6 - TRBV20-1 few
TGTGCCAGTAGCCTTTCCTGGACTAGCGGGAGATGGCATGAGCAGTTCTTC CASSLSWTSGRWHEQFF TRBJ2-1 TRBD2 TRBV19 -
TGTGCCAGCAGCCAAGGCCCGGACACTAACTATGGCTACACCTTC CASSQGPDTNYGYTF TRBJ1-2 - TRBV3-1 many
TGTGCCAGCCGAATGCGGAGCTACAATGAGCAGTACTTC CASRMRSYNEQYF TRBJ2-7 - TRBV7-9 -
TGTGATTCACGGGCAGGGGCCGACTCCTACAATGAGCAGTTCTTC CDSRAGADSYNEQFF TRBJ2-1 - TRBV27 few
TGTGCCAGCAGCGCTCTGAGCTCTGGGGCCAACGTCCTGACTTTC CASSALSSGANVLTF TRBJ2-6 - TRBV7-9 -
TGTGCCACTTCAGGGGGGATTACAGATACGCAGTATTTT CATSGGITDTQYF TRBJ2-3 - TRBV7-2 many
TGTGCCATCTCCGGGACAGGGGACGAAAAACTGTTTTTT CAISGTGDEKLFF TRBJ1-4 TRBD1 TRBV6-1 few
TGTGCCTGGAACGGCGGACTGAACACTGAAGCTTTCTTT CAWNGGLNTEAFF TRBJ1-1 - TRBV30 many
TGCAGTGCTAGTTATAGTAGCTCAGATACGCAGTATTTT CSASYSSSDTQYF TRBJ2-3 - TRBV20-1 many
TGTGCCAGCAGCCAAGACAGGGCAAGTTCACCCCTCCACTTT CASSQDRASSPLHF TRBJ1-6 - TRBV3-1 -
TGTGCCAGTCACAGGGATACCTACGAGCAGTACTTC CASHRDTYEQYF TRBJ2-7 - TRBV2 few
TGTGCCAGCAGTTCTCGACCCTCTGGGGCCAACGTCCTGACTTTC CASSSRPSGANVLTF TRBJ2-6 - TRBV28 many
TGTGCCTGGAGTGTAATTCGATCCGGAGGTGAAAAACTGTTTTTT CAWSVIRSGGEKLFF TRBJ1-4 - TRBV30 -
TGTGCCAGCAGTGCCGACGGGAGCTCCTACAATGAGCAGTTCTTC CASSADGSSYNEQFF TRBJ2-1 - TRBV2 many
TGTGCCAGCAGCCTAACCTCCATGGGCACTGAAGCTTTCTTT CASSLTSMGTEAFF TRBJ1-1 - TRBV7-2 once
TGTGCCAGCAGTACCCCCGGAGCCACCATATATTTT CASSTPGATIYF TRBJ1-3 - TRBV27 -
TGTGCCAGCAGCGCCCCTCGGGGCAGGGCCACCGGGGAGCTGTTTTTT CASSAPRGRATGELFF TRBJ2-2 - TRBV5-6 few
TGTGCCACCAGCAGAGATCTTCTCGGGACAGGGTGGGGAAACACTGAAGCTTTCTTT CATSRDLLGTGWGNTEAFF TRBJ1-1 TRBD1 TRBV15 many
TGTGCCAGCTCACCAAAGGGACACGGAAGCTCCTACGAGCAGTACTTC CASSPKGHGSSYEQYF TRBJ2-7 - TRBV18 many
TGTGCCAGCAGCTTAGCTCTAGGGCCGGGCGAGCAGTACTTC CASSLALGPGEQYF TRBJ2-7 - TRBV7-9 -
TGTGCCACCAGTGATGCACAGGGGGACGGCACTGAAGCTTTCTTT CATSDAQGDGTEAFF TRBJ1-1 TRBD1 TRBV24-1 many